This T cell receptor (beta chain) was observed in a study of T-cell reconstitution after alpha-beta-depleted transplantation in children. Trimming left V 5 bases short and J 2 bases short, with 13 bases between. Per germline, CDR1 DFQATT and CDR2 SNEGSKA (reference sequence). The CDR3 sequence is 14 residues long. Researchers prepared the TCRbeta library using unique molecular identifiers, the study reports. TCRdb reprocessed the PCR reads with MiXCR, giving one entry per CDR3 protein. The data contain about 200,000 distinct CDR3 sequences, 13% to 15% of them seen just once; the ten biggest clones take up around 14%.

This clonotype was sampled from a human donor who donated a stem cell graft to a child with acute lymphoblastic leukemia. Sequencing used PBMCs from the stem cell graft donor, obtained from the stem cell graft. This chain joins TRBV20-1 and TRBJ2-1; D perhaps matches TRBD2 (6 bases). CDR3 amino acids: CSAWTTPTYNEQFF. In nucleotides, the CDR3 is TGCAGTGCTTGGACTACCCCGACCTACAATGAGCAGTTCTTC.